A selection of T cell receptor beta chains follows, all from one sample in a study of blood T cell repertoires in COVID-19. Here immunoSEQ multiplex PCR was the method, and the copy in TCRdb shows in-frame clones only, minus some. The profile shows 170,000 or so clones, roughly 88% of them singletons. Sequencing was carried out using peripheral blood. Receptors originate from a woman aged 60 to 75 with acute or convalescent COVID-19. Each CDR3 is given with its conserved first and last residue. The D gene is left open where the match is weak. The size of a clone is reported for some rows only, either as once, few or many, or as a class for expanded clones.

j_gene: TRBJ2-1
v_gene: TRBV6-5
abundance: -
d_gene: TRBD2
CDR3aa: CASSSVAGGLGIF

j_gene: TRBJ1-4
v_gene: TRBV28
abundance: -
d_gene: -
CDR3aa: CASAGGHEKLFF

j_gene: TRBJ1-6
v_gene: TRBV7-2
abundance: -
d_gene: TRBD1
CDR3aa: CASSLRTGEIPLHF

j_gene: TRBJ2-1
v_gene: TRBV7-3
abundance: once
d_gene: -
CDR3aa: CASSYDRSYNEQFF

j_gene: TRBJ2-2
v_gene: TRBV3-1/TRBV3-2
abundance: -
d_gene: -
CDR3aa: CASRGGTGELFF

j_gene: TRBJ1-1
v_gene: TRBV5-4
abundance: once
d_gene: TRBD1
CDR3aa: CASSRTGPTWRTEAFF

j_gene: TRBJ2-1
v_gene: TRBV28
abundance: -
d_gene: -
CDR3aa: CASTAQTTGYNEQFF

j_gene: TRBJ1-1
v_gene: TRBV3-1/TRBV3-2
abundance: once
d_gene: -
CDR3aa: CASSHNLETEAFF

j_gene: TRBJ2-1
v_gene: TRBV24-1
abundance: -
d_gene: TRBD1
CDR3aa: CATSDQGEGTGRNEQFF

j_gene: TRBJ1-1
v_gene: TRBV6-5
abundance: -
d_gene: TRBD1
CDR3aa: CASSARTGKNTEAFF

j_gene: TRBJ2-7
v_gene: TRBV4-1
abundance: -
d_gene: TRBD1
CDR3aa: CASSFSTDRGTYEQYF

j_gene: TRBJ2-1
v_gene: TRBV10-3
abundance: -
d_gene: TRBD1
CDR3aa: CAISEWGQGMVEQFF

j_gene: TRBJ1-3
v_gene: TRBV3-1/TRBV3-2
abundance: -
d_gene: -
CDR3aa: CASSLGGSGGVDTIYF

j_gene: TRBJ1-3
v_gene: TRBV7-6
abundance: few
d_gene: TRBD1
CDR3aa: CASSLADRASPNSGNTIYF

j_gene: TRBJ1-2
v_gene: TRBV19
abundance: -
d_gene: -
CDR3aa: CASNQPGDLGLSYGYTF

j_gene: TRBJ1-2
v_gene: TRBV6-6
abundance: few
d_gene: TRBD1
CDR3aa: CASSYSGQGYGYTF

j_gene: TRBJ2-1
v_gene: TRBV5-8
abundance: -
d_gene: -
CDR3aa: CASSLWTVRTNEQFF

j_gene: TRBJ2-5
v_gene: TRBV14
abundance: -
d_gene: TRBD1
CDR3aa: CASSQAGTGFVTQYF

j_gene: TRBJ1-5
v_gene: TRBV18
abundance: -
d_gene: -
CDR3aa: CASSEGGDINQPQHF

j_gene: TRBJ2-7
v_gene: TRBV5-5
abundance: -
d_gene: TRBD1
CDR3aa: CASSLRPGTGGYEQYF

j_gene: TRBJ2-1
v_gene: TRBV30
abundance: once
d_gene: -
CDR3aa: CAWRVTESSAPFF

j_gene: TRBJ2-4
v_gene: TRBV27
abundance: -
d_gene: TRBD1
CDR3aa: CASRPWTGAKNIQYF

j_gene: TRBJ1-1
v_gene: TRBV4-3
abundance: -
d_gene: -
CDR3aa: CASSQGQRNTEAFF

j_gene: TRBJ1-1
v_gene: TRBV18
abundance: -
d_gene: TRBD1
CDR3aa: CASSLQNPTGVTEAFF

j_gene: TRBJ2-1
v_gene: TRBV6-1
abundance: -
d_gene: TRBD2
CDR3aa: CASSEGTSGGGEQFF

j_gene: TRBJ1-5
v_gene: TRBV5-4
abundance: -
d_gene: TRBD1
CDR3aa: CASSLGGTDLNQPQHF

j_gene: TRBJ1-5
v_gene: TRBV6-2/TRBV6-3
abundance: -
d_gene: TRBD1
CDR3aa: CASSPQDRGLSNQPQHF

j_gene: TRBJ2-2
v_gene: TRBV29-1
abundance: -
d_gene: TRBD2
CDR3aa: CSVGRLAGDTGELFF

j_gene: TRBJ2-1
v_gene: TRBV7-9
abundance: once
d_gene: TRBD1
CDR3aa: CASSLGTGGLLEQFF

j_gene: TRBJ1-2
v_gene: TRBV6-4
abundance: -
d_gene: -
CDR3aa: CASSDFNGYTF

j_gene: TRBJ1-6
v_gene: TRBV12-3/TRBV12-4
abundance: -
d_gene: -
CDR3aa: CASSLARDSPLHF

j_gene: TRBJ2-7
v_gene: TRBV6-2/TRBV6-3
abundance: -
d_gene: TRBD1
CDR3aa: CASSWTGGSYEQYF

j_gene: TRBJ2-5
v_gene: TRBV6-5
abundance: -
d_gene: -
CDR3aa: CASRRGQGEVETQYF

j_gene: TRBJ1-2
v_gene: TRBV19
abundance: -
d_gene: TRBD1
CDR3aa: CASRPGGGGYGYTF

j_gene: TRBJ1-4
v_gene: TRBV19
abundance: -
d_gene: TRBD1
CDR3aa: CASSKRQGNDEKLFF